The rows below give T cell receptor beta chains drawn from one sample of a study of blood T cell repertoires in COVID-19. TCRdb's copy holds only in-frame clones and misses some; the assay was immunoSEQ multiplex PCR. Of some 120,000 clones in the sample, around 89% are singletons; the top ten hold 7.6%. The sequenced sample consisted of peripheral blood. The source is a man in his forties or fifties with acute or convalescent COVID-19. CDR3s include the opening cysteine and the closing phenylalanine or tryptophan. The order of the fields is J gene, D gene, V gene, clone size, CDR3 protein, CDR3 DNA. A D gene is named only where the DNA matches it firmly. Clone size is given for some rows only: seen once, a few or many times, or a class if the clone is expanded.

J: TRBJ2-1; D: .; V: TRBV27; size: .; CDR3: CASSSNRNRGGAGEQFF; DNA: TGTGCCAGCAGTTCAAATCGTAATAGGGGGGGGGCAGGTGAGCAGTTCTTC
J: TRBJ1-2; D: .; V: TRBV6-1; size: .; CDR3: CASSEGGGYTF; DNA: TGTGCCAGCAGTGAAGGCGGCGGCTACACCTTC
J: TRBJ1-3; D: .; V: TRBV4-3; size: many; CDR3: CASSQDRGFNTIYF; DNA: TGCGCCAGCAGCCAAGATCGCGGTTTCAACACCATATATTTT
J: TRBJ2-5; D: TRBD1; V: TRBV5-5; size: .; CDR3: CASSHRDRGQETQYF; DNA: TGTGCCAGCAGCCACCGGGACAGGGGCCAAGAGACCCAGTACTTC
J: TRBJ2-1; D: TRBD2; V: TRBV30; size: .; CDR3: CAWTRLAGGLGEQFF; DNA: TGTGCCTGGACGCGACTAGCGGGAGGGCTAGGGGAGCAGTTCTTC
J: TRBJ1-5; D: .; V: TRBV19; size: .; CDR3: CASSIRGNQPQHF; DNA: TGTGCCAGTAGTATACGGGGCAATCAGCCCCAGCATTTT
J: TRBJ1-1; D: .; V: TRBV5-1; size: once; CDR3: CASSLPRRGAVDTEAFF; DNA: TGCGCCAGCAGCCTCCCAAGGCGGGGCGCCGTGGACACTGAAGCTTTCTTT
J: TRBJ2-5; D: TRBD2; V: TRBV11-2; size: .; CDR3: CASSLAGGPRETQYF; DNA: TGTGCCAGCAGCTTAGCGGGAGGGCCTCGGGAGACCCAGTACTTC
J: TRBJ2-3; D: TRBD1; V: TRBV27; size: .; CDR3: CASRSDSFARQGLHNTQYF; DNA: TGTGCCAGCAGGAGTGACAGTTTCGCCCGACAGGGGCTCCACAATACGCAGTATTTT
J: TRBJ2-7; D: .; V: TRBV6-5; size: .; CDR3: CASSRGGRAHEQYF; DNA: TGTGCCAGCAGTAGGGGGGGCAGGGCCCACGAGCAGTACTTC
J: TRBJ2-1; D: TRBD2; V: TRBV20-1; size: .; CDR3: CSASSGNYNEQFF; DNA: TGCAGTGCTAGTAGCGGGAACTACAATGAGCAGTTCTTC
J: TRBJ2-2; D: TRBD2; V: TRBV6-6; size: .; CDR3: CASSRYGGLAPDTGELFF; DNA: TGTGCCAGCAGTCGATATGGGGGACTAGCGCCTGACACCGGGGAGCTGTTTTTT
J: TRBJ2-1; D: TRBD2; V: TRBV2; size: .; CDR3: CASRPGLAGGLGKNEQFF; DNA: TGTGCCAGCAGACCGGGACTAGCGGGAGGGCTGGGTAAAAATGAGCAGTTCTTC
J: TRBJ2-1; D: TRBD2; V: TRBV15; size: once; CDR3: CATLGPSGSEFSYNEQFF; DNA: TGTGCCACTCTTGGGCCAAGCGGGAGTGAGTTCTCCTACAATGAGCAGTTCTTC
J: TRBJ2-5; D: .; V: TRBV12-3/TRBV12-4; size: .; CDR3: CASSEERAQYF; DNA: TGTGCCAGCAGCGAAGAGAGAGCCCAGTACTTC
J: TRBJ1-2; D: .; V: TRBV2; size: .; CDR3: CASLVDSPYGYTF; DNA: TGTGCCAGCCTAGTTGACAGCCCTTATGGCTACACCTTC
J: TRBJ1-2; D: .; V: TRBV11-2; size: once; CDR3: CASSPDRNYGYTF; DNA: TGTGCCAGCAGCCCGGACAGAAACTATGGCTACACCTTC
J: TRBJ2-6; D: TRBD1; V: TRBV14; size: .; CDR3: CASSQLGTGGAGANVLTF; DNA: TGTGCCAGCAGCCAGCTCGGGACAGGGGGCGCTGGGGCCAACGTCCTGACTTTC
J: TRBJ1-2; D: .; V: TRBV12-3/TRBV12-4; size: .; CDR3: CASTRGGYGYTF; DNA: TGTGCCAGCACCCGAGGGGGATATGGCTACACCTTC
J: TRBJ2-2; D: TRBD2; V: TRBV19; size: .; CDR3: CASSIAAGGIPGELFF; DNA: TGTGCCAGTAGTATTGCGGCGGGAGGTATACCCGGGGAGCTGTTTTTT
J: TRBJ2-7; D: TRBD1; V: TRBV7-6; size: .; CDR3: CASSSGTGPEQYF; DNA: TGTGCCAGCAGCTCCGGGACAGGTCCCGAGCAGTACTTC
J: TRBJ1-1; D: .; V: TRBV10-3; size: .; CDR3: CAISETENTEAFF; DNA: TGTGCCATCAGTGAGACAGAGAACACTGAAGCTTTCTTT
J: TRBJ2-2; D: TRBD2; V: TRBV11-2; size: .; CDR3: CASSYTSGMNTGELFF; DNA: TGTGCCAGCAGCTATACTAGCGGGATGAACACCGGGGAGCTGTTTTTT
J: TRBJ1-6; D: .; V: TRBV6-6; size: .; CDR3: CASSLDRATNSPLHF; DNA: TGTGCCAGCAGCCTCGACAGAGCTACTAATTCACCCCTCCACTTT
J: TRBJ2-1; D: .; V: TRBV6-4; size: .; CDR3: CASSQQPSTYNEQFF; DNA: TGTGCCAGCAGTCAACAGCCCTCTACCTACAATGAGCAGTTCTTC
J: TRBJ2-7; D: TRBD1; V: TRBV7-9; size: .; CDR3: CASSSTGFEQYF; DNA: TGTGCCAGCAGCTCGACAGGGTTCGAGCAGTACTTC
J: TRBJ2-7; D: .; V: TRBV10-2; size: .; CDR3: CASSDPDRWVHEQYF; DNA: TGCGCCAGCAGTGACCCTGACAGGTGGGTCCACGAGCAGTACTTC
J: TRBJ2-3; D: .; V: TRBV4-1; size: .; CDR3: CASSPRSQSTDTQYF; DNA: TGCGCCAGCAGCCCCCGCTCACAGAGCACAGATACGCAGTATTTT
J: TRBJ2-7; D: .; V: TRBV5-5; size: .; CDR3: CASSLVSGATYEQYF; DNA: TGTGCCAGCAGCTTGGTTTCGGGAGCGACCTACGAGCAGTACTTC
J: TRBJ1-1; D: .; V: TRBV5-6; size: .; CDR3: CASSLAFGGGTEAFF; DNA: TGTGCCAGCAGCTTGGCATTCGGGGGAGGTACTGAAGCTTTCTTT
J: TRBJ2-5; D: TRBD2; V: TRBV15; size: .; CDR3: CATSRGDRLAGQETQYF; DNA: TGTGCCACCAGCAGAGGAGACAGACTAGCGGGGCAAGAGACCCAGTACTTC
J: TRBJ1-4; D: .; V: TRBV18; size: once; CDR3: CASSPFGRTATNEKLFF; DNA: TGTGCCAGCTCACCTTTTGGCCGGACTGCAACTAATGAAAAACTGTTTTTT
J: TRBJ2-5; D: .; V: TRBV6-1; size: .; CDR3: CASSEAVQGGETQYF; DNA: TGTGCCAGCAGTGAAGCGGTGCAGGGAGGCGAGACCCAGTACTTC
J: TRBJ2-1; D: TRBD2; V: TRBV7-8; size: once; CDR3: CASSLGLAGADEQFF; DNA: TGTGCCAGCAGCTTAGGTCTAGCGGGAGCGGATGAGCAGTTCTTC
J: TRBJ1-1; D: .; V: TRBV9; size: .; CDR3: CASSMRGGPNTEAFF; DNA: TGTGCCAGCAGCATGCGGGGGGGACCGAACACTGAAGCTTTCTTT
J: TRBJ1-1; D: TRBD1; V: TRBV29-1; size: .; CDR3: CSVEGVRGTTEAFF; DNA: TGCAGCGTTGAAGGGGTCAGGGGGACCACTGAAGCTTTCTTT
J: TRBJ2-7; D: TRBD1; V: TRBV11-2; size: .; CDR3: CASSSGQGAIEQYF; DNA: TGTGCCAGCAGCTCCGGACAGGGGGCAATCGAGCAGTACTTC
J: TRBJ1-4; D: .; V: TRBV7-9; size: .; CDR3: CASSYLQEWDEKLFF; DNA: TGTGCCAGCAGCTACCTTCAGGAATGGGATGAAAAACTGTTTTTT
J: TRBJ1-2; D: TRBD1; V: TRBV19; size: .; CDR3: CASSITAGGPNYGYTF; DNA: TGTGCCAGTAGTATTACGGCAGGGGGGCCTAACTATGGCTACACCTTC
J: TRBJ2-1; D: TRBD2; V: TRBV5-8; size: .; CDR3: CASSLREAGFF; DNA: TGTGCCAGCAGCTTGCGGGAGGCAGGGTTCTTC
J: TRBJ2-5; D: TRBD2; V: TRBV10-3; size: .; CDR3: CAISEPKLAGGLETQYF; DNA: TGTGCCATCAGTGAGCCGAAGCTAGCGGGAGGGCTGGAGACCCAGTACTTC
J: TRBJ2-7; D: TRBD1; V: TRBV6-5; size: .; CDR3: CASSYSTGGAYEQYF; DNA: TGTGCCAGCAGTTACTCGACAGGGGGGGCCTACGAGCAGTACTTC
J: TRBJ2-3; D: .; V: TRBV6-2/TRBV6-3; size: .; CDR3: CASSYYGPSGTDTQYF; DNA: TGTGCCAGCAGCTACTATGGTCCTTCAGGCACAGATACGCAGTATTTT
J: TRBJ2-7; D: TRBD1; V: TRBV6-6; size: .; CDR3: CASRLQGDEQYF; DNA: TGTGCCAGCAGATTACAGGGGGACGAGCAGTACTTC
J: TRBJ1-4; D: TRBD1; V: TRBV27; size: many; CDR3: CASSFRDRGSSNEKLFF; DNA: TGTGCCAGCAGTTTTCGGGACAGGGGTTCGAGTAATGAAAAACTGTTTTTT